The clone carrying this T cell receptor (beta chain) was recorded once. Its antigen is not known. This entry belongs to a study of T cell responses to AZD1222 COVID-19 vaccine. Study conclusions and caveats: Rises in breadth and depth of Spike-specific TCRs came after two AZD1222 doses.

TCRdb keeps only in-frame clones here, not all; method: immunoSEQ multiplex PCR. This sample carries some 150,000 clones, roughly nine tenths of them seen once, and the ten largest clones take more than 6.5%. Sequencing was performed on peripheral blood, taken after recovery from COVID-19. The receptor comes from an adult who had recovered from COVID-19.

This CDR3 reads CATSAEADTQYF. CDR3 nucleotides: TGTGCCACCAGTGCCGAGGCAGATACGCAGTATTTT. The chain links TRBV24-1 to TRBJ2-3; D is unclear. CDR3 size: 12 residues. CDR1 and CDR2 from the germline V gene are KGHDR and SFDVKD. The germline V and J ends were trimmed by 5 bases and 4 bases, with 6 bases remaining between them.